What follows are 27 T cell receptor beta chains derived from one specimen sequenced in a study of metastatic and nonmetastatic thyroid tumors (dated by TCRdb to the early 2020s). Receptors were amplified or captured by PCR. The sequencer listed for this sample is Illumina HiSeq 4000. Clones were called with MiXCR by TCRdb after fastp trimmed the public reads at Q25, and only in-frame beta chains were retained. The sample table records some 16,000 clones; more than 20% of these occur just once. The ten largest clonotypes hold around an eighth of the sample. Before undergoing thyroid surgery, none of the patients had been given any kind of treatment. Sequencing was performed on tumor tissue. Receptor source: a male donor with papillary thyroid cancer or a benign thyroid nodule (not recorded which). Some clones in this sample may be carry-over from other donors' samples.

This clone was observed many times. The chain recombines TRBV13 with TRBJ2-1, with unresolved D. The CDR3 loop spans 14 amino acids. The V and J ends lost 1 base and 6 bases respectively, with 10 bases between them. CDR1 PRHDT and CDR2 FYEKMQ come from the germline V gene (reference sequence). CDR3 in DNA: TGTGCCAGCAGCTTAGACCGATCAGGCAATGAGCAGTTCTTC. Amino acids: CASSLDRSGNEQFF.

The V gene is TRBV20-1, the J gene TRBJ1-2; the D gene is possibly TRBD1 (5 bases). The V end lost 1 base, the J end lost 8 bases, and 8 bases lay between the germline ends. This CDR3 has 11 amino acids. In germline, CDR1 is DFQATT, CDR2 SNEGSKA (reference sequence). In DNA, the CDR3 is TGCAGTGCTAGAGTAGGGGTCGGCTACACCTTC. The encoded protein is CSARVGVGYTF.

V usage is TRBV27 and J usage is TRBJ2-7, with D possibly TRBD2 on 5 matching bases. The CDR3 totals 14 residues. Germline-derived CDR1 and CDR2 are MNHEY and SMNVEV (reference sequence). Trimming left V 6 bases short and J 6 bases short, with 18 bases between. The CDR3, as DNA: TGTGCCAGCAGCTTAGTGGTAGTCGGAGGCGAGCAGTACTTC. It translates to CASSLVVVGGEQYF.

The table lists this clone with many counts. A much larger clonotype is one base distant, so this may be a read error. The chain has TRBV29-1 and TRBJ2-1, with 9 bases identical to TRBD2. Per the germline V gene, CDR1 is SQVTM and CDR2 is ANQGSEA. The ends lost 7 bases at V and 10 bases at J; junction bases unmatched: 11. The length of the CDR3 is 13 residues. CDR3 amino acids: CSGGLASRGEQFF. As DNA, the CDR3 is TGCAGCGGAGGACTAGCGTCCCGGGGAGAGCAGTTCTTC.

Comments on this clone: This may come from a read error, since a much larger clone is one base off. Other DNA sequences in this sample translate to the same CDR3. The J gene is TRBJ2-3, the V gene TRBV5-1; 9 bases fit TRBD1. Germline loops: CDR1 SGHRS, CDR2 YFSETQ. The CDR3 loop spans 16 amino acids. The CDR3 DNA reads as TGCGCCAGCAGCGTAGAACAGGGGGCGAGGTCAGACACGCAGTATTTT. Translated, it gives CASSVEQGARSDTQYF. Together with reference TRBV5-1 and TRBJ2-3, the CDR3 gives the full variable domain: KAGVTQTPRYLIKTRGQQVTLSCSPISGHRSVSWYQQTPGQGLQFLFEYFSETQRNKGNFPGRFSGRQFSNSRSEMNVSTLELGDSALYLCASSVEQGARSDTQYFGPGTRLTVL.

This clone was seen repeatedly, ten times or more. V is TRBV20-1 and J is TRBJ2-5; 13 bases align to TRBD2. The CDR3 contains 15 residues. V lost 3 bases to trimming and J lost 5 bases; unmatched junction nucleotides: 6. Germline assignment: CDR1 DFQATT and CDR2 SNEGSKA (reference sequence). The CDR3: CSARSQTSGRETQYF. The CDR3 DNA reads TGCAGTGCTAGGTCACAGACTAGCGGGAGGGAGACCCAGTACTTC.

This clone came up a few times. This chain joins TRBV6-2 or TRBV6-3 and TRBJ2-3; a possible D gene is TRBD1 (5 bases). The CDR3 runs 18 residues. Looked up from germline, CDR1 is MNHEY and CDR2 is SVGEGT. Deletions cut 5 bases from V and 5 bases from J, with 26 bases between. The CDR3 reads CASSPGTGRVWRIDTQYF. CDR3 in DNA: TGTGCCAGCAGTCCCGGTACAGGAAGAGTGTGGCGCATAGATACGCAGTATTTT.

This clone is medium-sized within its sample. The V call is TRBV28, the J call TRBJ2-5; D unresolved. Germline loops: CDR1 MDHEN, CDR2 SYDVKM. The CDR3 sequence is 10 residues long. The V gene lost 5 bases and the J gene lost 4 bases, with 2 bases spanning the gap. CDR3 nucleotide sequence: TGTGCCAGCAGTCGAGAGACCCAGTACTTC. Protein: CASSRETQYF.

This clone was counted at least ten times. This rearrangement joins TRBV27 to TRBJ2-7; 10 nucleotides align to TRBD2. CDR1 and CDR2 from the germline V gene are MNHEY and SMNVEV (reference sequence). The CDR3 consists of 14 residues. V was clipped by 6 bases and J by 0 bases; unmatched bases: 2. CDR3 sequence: CASRTSGFSYEQYF. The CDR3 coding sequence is TGTGCCAGCAGGACTAGCGGGTTCTCCTACGAGCAGTACTTC.

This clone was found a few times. CDR3 nucleotides: TGTGCCAGCAGTTACGATCAGGGGTACAATGAGCAGTTCTTC. Amino acids: CASSYDQGYNEQFF. The V call is TRBV6-5, the J call TRBJ2-1; TRBD1 is a possible D gene (6 bases). The CDR3 totals 14 residues. Germline V lookup: CDR1 MNHEY, CDR2 SVGAGI. V was cut by 2 bases and J by 4 bases, with 9 bases left in between.

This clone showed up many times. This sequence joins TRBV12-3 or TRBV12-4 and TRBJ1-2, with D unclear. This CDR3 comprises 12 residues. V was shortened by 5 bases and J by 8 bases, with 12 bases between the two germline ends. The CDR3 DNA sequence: TGTGCCAGCAGTCTGCTCCGCCGAGGCTACACCTTC. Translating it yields CASSLLRRGYTF.

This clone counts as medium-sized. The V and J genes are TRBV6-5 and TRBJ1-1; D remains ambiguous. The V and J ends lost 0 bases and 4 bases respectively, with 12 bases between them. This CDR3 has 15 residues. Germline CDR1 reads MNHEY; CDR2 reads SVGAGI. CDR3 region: CASSYSSGMGTEAFF. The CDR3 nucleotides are TGTGCCAGCAGTTACTCGTCGGGTATGGGCACTGAAGCTTTCTTT.

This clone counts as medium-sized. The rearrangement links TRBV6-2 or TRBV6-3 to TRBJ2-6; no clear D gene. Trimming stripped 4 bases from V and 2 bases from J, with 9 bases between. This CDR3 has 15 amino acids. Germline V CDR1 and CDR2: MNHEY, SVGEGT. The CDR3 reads CASSLPGPGANVLTF. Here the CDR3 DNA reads TGTGCCAGCAGTTTGCCCGGGCCTGGGGCCAACGTCCTGACTTTC.

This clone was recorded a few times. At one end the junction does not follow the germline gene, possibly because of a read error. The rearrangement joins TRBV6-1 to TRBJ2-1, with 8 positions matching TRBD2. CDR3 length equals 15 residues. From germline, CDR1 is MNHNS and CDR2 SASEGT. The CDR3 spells CASSGHERGYNDQFF. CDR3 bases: TGTGCCAGCAGTGGCCATGAGCGGGGGTACAATGATCAGTTCTTC.

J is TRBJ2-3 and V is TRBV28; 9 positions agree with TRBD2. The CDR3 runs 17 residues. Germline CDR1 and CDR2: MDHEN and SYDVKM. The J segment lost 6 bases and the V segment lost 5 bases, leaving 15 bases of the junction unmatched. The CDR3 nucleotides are TGTGCCAGCAGTCACCCCGAGTTAGCGGGAGCGATCGATACGCAGTATTTT. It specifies CASSHPELAGAIDTQYF.

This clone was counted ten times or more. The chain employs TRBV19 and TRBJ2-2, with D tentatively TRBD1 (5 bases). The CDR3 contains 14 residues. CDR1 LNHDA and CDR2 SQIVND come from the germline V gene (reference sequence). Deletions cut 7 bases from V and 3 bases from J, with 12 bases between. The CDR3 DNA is TGTGCCAGTAAGGGGCCAAGCGACACCGGGGAGCTGTTTTTT. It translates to CASKGPSDTGELFF.

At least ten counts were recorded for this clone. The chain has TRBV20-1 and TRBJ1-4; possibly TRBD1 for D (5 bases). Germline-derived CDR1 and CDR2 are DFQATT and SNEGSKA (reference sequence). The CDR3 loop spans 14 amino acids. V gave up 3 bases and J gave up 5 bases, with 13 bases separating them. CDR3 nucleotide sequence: TGCAGTGCTAGTGCCCAGGGAAGAAATGAAAAACTGTTTTTT. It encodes CSASAQGRNEKLFF.

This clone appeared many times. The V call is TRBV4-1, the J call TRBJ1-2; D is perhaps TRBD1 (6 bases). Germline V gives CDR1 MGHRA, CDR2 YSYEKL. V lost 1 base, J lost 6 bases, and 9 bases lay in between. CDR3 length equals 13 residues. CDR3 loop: CASSQAQGNGYTF. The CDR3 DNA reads TGCGCCAGCAGCCAAGCACAGGGAAATGGCTACACCTTC.

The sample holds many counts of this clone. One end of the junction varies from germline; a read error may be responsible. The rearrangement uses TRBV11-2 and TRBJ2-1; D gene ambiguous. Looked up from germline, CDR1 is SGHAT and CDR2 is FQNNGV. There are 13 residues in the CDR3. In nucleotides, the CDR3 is TGTGCCAGCAGCTTAGATCTGCGGAATGAGCAGCTCTTC. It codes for CASSLDLRNEQLF.

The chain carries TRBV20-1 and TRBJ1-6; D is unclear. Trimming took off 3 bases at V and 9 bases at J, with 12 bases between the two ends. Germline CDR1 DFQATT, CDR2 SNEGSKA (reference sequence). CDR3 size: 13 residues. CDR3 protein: CSASSGASSPLHF. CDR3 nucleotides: TGCAGTGCTAGTTCTGGTGCGAGTTCACCCCTCCACTTT.

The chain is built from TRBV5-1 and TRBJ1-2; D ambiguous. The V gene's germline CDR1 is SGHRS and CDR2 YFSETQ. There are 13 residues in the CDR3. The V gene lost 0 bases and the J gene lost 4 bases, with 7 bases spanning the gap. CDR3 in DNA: TGCGCCAGCAGCTTGGACAGCCTCTATGGCTACACCTTC. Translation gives CASSLDSLYGYTF.

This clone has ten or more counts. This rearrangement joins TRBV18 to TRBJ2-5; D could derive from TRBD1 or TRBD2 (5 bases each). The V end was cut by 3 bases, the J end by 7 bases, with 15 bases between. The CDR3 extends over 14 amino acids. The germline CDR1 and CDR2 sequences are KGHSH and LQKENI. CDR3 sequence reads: CASSPRDGSGTQYF. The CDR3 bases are TGTGCCAGCTCACCCCGGGACGGGTCGGGGACCCAGTACTTC.

This CDR3 reads CASSVAGDGTDTQYF. As DNA, the CDR3 is TGCGCCAGCAGTGTAGCGGGAGACGGCACAGATACGCAGTATTTT. This chain connects TRBV5-1 to TRBJ2-3, with TRBD2 matching over 9 bases. The CDR3 contains 15 residues. The germline CDR1 and CDR2 sequences are SGHRS and YFSETQ. V was pared by 5 bases and J by 1 base, with 5 bases of the junction left unmatched.

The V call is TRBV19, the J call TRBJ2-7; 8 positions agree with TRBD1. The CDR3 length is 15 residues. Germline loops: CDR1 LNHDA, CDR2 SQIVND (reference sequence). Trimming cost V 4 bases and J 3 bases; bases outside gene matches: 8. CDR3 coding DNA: TGTGCCAGTAGTAGCAAATCCGGGACAGGCTACGAGCAGTACTTC. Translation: CASSSKSGTGYEQYF.

CDR3 DNA sequence: TGCAGTGCTGTAACCGGGACCCAAGATGGCTACACCTTC. Translating it yields CSAVTGTQDGYTF. The chain links TRBV20-1 to TRBJ1-2; the D gene is possibly TRBD1 (5 bases). The CDR3 is 13 residues long. V was trimmed by 5 bases and J by 6 bases, leaving 16 bases between them. Germline lookup yields CDR1 DFQATT and CDR2 SNEGSKA (reference sequence).

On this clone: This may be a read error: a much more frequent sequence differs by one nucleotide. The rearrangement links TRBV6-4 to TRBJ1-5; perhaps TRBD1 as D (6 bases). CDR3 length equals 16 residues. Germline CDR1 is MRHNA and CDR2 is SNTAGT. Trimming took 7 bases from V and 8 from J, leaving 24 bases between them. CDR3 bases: TGTGCCAGCATGGTCCGGATGGGGGGGGCAAGGGAGCCCCAGCATTTT. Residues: CASMVRMGGAREPQHF.

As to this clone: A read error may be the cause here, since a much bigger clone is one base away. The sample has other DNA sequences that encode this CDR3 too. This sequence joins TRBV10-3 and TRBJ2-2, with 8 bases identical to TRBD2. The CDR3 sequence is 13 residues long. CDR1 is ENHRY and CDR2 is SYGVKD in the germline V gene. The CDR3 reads CAIISGTTGELFF. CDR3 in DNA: TGTGCCATCATTAGCGGGACCACCGGTGAGCTGTTTTTT.